This passage covers 20 T cell receptor beta chains from one sample sequenced in a study of OX40 agonist ivuxolimab in advanced cancers. The method was the immunoSEQ multiplex PCR assay. Sourced from immuneACCESS, this table was stored by TCRdb with only in-frame sequences that have V and J called. A share of the clones is absent; for the studies checked, an unresolved V gene accounts for under half, and the remainder has no known explanation. The sample table holds some 89,000 clones, of which roughly 80% were seen once. The top ten constitute approximately 1.7% of the sample. The input for sequencing was CD4+ or CD8+ T cells sorted from blood, taken in a trial of the OX40 agonist ivuxolimab. These TCRs come from an adult with an advanced solid tumor such as melanoma, head and neck, liver or kidney cancer.

This sequence joins TRBV9 and TRBJ1-4; no clear D. CDR3 length equals 15 residues. V lost 0 bases and J lost 5, with 11 bases in between. CDR1 is SGDLS and CDR2 is YYNGEE in the germline V gene. The CDR3 DNA reads as TGTGCCAGCAGCGTAGGCCCTACTAAAAATGAAAAACTGTTTTTT. It specifies CASSVGPTKNEKLFF.

The J gene is TRBJ1-2, the V gene TRBV28, with 8 bases matching TRBD1. Trimming at V came to 3 bases and at J to 5 bases, leaving 5 bases not matched to a gene. CDR1 MDHEN and CDR2 SYDVKM come from the germline V gene. This CDR3 has 14 amino acids. The CDR3 protein is CASSFQGAFYGYTF. Here the CDR3 DNA reads TGTGCCAGCAGTTTTCAGGGGGCGTTTTATGGCTACACCTTC.

This clone was seen only a few times. The rearrangement uses TRBV7-2 and TRBJ1-6; maybe TRBD1 (5 bases). The CDR3 length is 15 residues. V lost 4 bases and J lost 8, with 15 bases in between. The germline V gene encodes CDR1 SGHTA and CDR2 FQGNSA. The DNA for the CDR3 is TGTGCCAGCAGCTGGACGGGGGGAGGGGATTCACCCCTCCACTTT. Translation gives CASSWTGGGDSPLHF.

The chain employs TRBV21-1 and TRBJ2-7. TRBV21-1 is designated a pseudogene. The CDR3 sequence is 19 residues long. The CDR3 reads CASSTTGTDQKSSSYEQYF. The CDR3 DNA reads as TGTGCCAGCTCGACGACCGGGACCGATCAAAAATCGAGCTCCTACGAGCAGTACTTC.

The chain employs TRBV4-1 and TRBJ2-3; 9 bases line up with TRBD1. The CDR3 sequence is 15 residues long. The germline V gene has CDR1 MGHRA and CDR2 YSYEKL. J gave up 4 bases and V 0 bases, and 2 bases lay outside the gene matches. The CDR3 nucleotides read TGCGCCAGCAGCCAAGAGGGACAGGGATCAGATACGCAGTATTTT. Protein product: CASSQEGQGSDTQYF.

This chain joins TRBV5-6 and TRBJ1-4; no clear D gene. V lost 4 bases to trimming and J lost 11 bases, with 15 bases between them. CDR3 size: 13 residues. Germline values: CDR1 SGHDT, CDR2 YYEEEE. DNA of the CDR3: TGTGCCAGCAGCCCCCCGGACGGTGGGAAACTGTTTTTT. As protein: CASSPPDGGKLFF. The whole variable domain, remainder taken from reference TRBV5-6 and TRBJ1-4, is DAGVTQSPTHLIKTRGQQVTLRCSPKSGHDTVSWYQQALGQGPQFIFQYYEEEERQRGNFPDRFSGHQFPNYSSELNVNALLLGDSALYLCASSPPDGGKLFFGSGTQLSVL.

This chain connects TRBV10-3 to TRBJ2-6; D may be TRBD1 (6 bases). Trimming took 10 bases from V and 0 from J, leaving 13 bases between them. The CDR3 contains 15 residues. Germline CDR1 ENHRY, CDR2 SYGVKD. For the CDR3, the DNA is TGTGCCACTTCGGACAGAAACTCTGGGGCCAACGTCCTGACTTTC. Encoded protein: CATSDRNSGANVLTF.

The gene calls are TRBV6-1 and TRBJ1-4, with unresolved D. The CDR3 covers 14 residues. From germline, CDR1 is MNHNS and CDR2 SASEGT. Deletions cut 1 base from V and 7 bases from J, with 10 bases between. CDR3 coding DNA: TGTGCCAGCAGTGAAGGGGCGGCTAGTGAAAAACTGTTTTTT. Protein sequence: CASSEGAASEKLFF.

The gene calls are TRBV11-2 and TRBJ2-3; 7 bases match TRBD2. The ends lost 0 bases at V and 6 bases at J; junction bases unmatched: 9. This CDR3 has 16 amino acids. CDR1 is SGHAT and CDR2 is FQNNGV in the germline V gene. The CDR3 protein is CASSLDLAASLDTQYF. CDR3 nucleotide sequence: TGTGCCAGCAGCTTAGACCTAGCGGCCTCTCTTGATACGCAGTATTTT.

The CDR3 here is CASSYMPSGGNEQFF. As DNA, the CDR3 is TGTGCCAGCAGTTACATGCCTAGCGGGGGCAATGAGCAGTTCTTC. V is TRBV6-5 and J is TRBJ2-1; 10 nucleotides agree with TRBD2. CDR1 and CDR2 from the germline V gene are MNHEY and SVGAGI. This CDR3 spans 15 amino acids. After removal of 2 bases from V and 6 bases from J, the junction contained 4 bases not matched to a gene.

About this clone itself: Other DNA variants within this sample encode the same CDR3. This rearrangement joins TRBV4-1 to TRBJ1-5, with D possibly being TRBD1 (5 bases). This CDR3 spans 16 amino acids. CDR1 is MGHRA, CDR2 YSYEKL, per germline. The germline V and J ends were trimmed by 0 bases and 2 bases, with 11 bases remaining between them. The DNA for the CDR3 is TGCGCCAGCAGCCAAGACGGGGGATTGGGCAATCAGCCCCAGCATTTT. This gives the protein CASSQDGGLGNQPQHF.

The genes are TRBV6-1 and TRBJ2-5; either TRBD1 or TRBD2 may supply D (5 bases each). The assigned J gene may be wrong: the sequence end matches TRBJ2-7 better. The CDR3 totals 13 residues. CDR1 is MNHNS, CDR2 SASEGT, per germline. CDR3 residues: CASSRDRNYEQYF. The CDR3 bases are TGTGCCAGCAGTCGGGACCGAAACTACGAGCAGTACTTC.

CDR3 sequence: CASSVMGSVGHNEQFF. The CDR3 DNA follows: TGCGCCAGCAGTGTGATGGGGTCGGTGGGGCACAATGAGCAGTTCTTC. The rearrangement joins TRBV5-1 to TRBJ2-1, with D possibly TRBD1 on 5 matching bases. V was trimmed by 5 bases and J by 5 bases, leaving 20 bases between them. The germline gives CDR1 SGHRS, CDR2 YFSETQ. The length of the CDR3 is 16 residues.

The sample holds one count of this clone. This chain links TRBV7-6 with TRBJ1-2; D unresolved. CDR1 and CDR2 (germline): SGHVS, FNYEAQ. The CDR3 sequence is 16 residues long. V lost 3 bases and J lost 4, with 18 bases in between. CDR3: CASSFGFHFPTYGYTF. The CDR3, as DNA: TGTGCCAGCAGCTTCGGTTTCCATTTTCCTACCTATGGCTACACCTTC. The full variable domain, completed using reference TRBV7-6 and TRBJ1-2, is GAGVSQSPRYKVTKRGQDVALRCDPISGHVSLYWYRQALGQGPEFLTYFNYEAQQDKSGLPNDRFSAERPEGSISTLTIQRTEQRDSAMYRCASSFGFHFPTYGYTFGSGTRLTVV.

V and J are TRBV4-1 and TRBJ1-2; D is possibly TRBD1 (6 bases). This CDR3 has 17 residues. The germline V gene encodes CDR1 MGHRA and CDR2 YSYEKL. The ends were cut back, 1 base at V and 0 bases at J, with 15 bases in the middle. The DNA of the CDR3 is TGCGCCAGCAGCCAAGCAGGGGTAGGCACCTCTAACTATGGCTACACCTTC. Its protein product is CASSQAGVGTSNYGYTF.

This clone was detected once. The CDR3 nucleotides read TGTGCCAGCAGTGTGGCGAGGCATTCGGCCAAAAACATTCAGTACTTC. Residues: CASSVARHSAKNIQYF. V is TRBV2 and J is TRBJ2-4, with D unclear. Germline CDR1 and CDR2: SNHLY and FYNNEI. The CDR3 is made up of 16 amino acids. The V end lost 4 bases, the J end lost 1 base, and 14 bases lay between the germline ends.

This chain joins TRBV9 and TRBJ1-6; no clear D. The CDR3 runs 15 residues. V was shortened by 0 bases and J by 7 bases, with 11 bases between the two germline ends. Germline-derived CDR1 and CDR2 are SGDLS and YYNGEE. Written as DNA, the CDR3 is TGTGCCAGCAGCGTAGCCGCCGGCCGAAATTCACCCCTCCACTTT. This codes for CASSVAAGRNSPLHF.

The genes are TRBV29-1 and TRBJ1-2; D gene unclear. The CDR3 runs 13 residues. CDR1 is SQVTM, CDR2 ANQGSEA, per germline. V was cut by 3 bases and J by 0 bases, with 8 bases left in between. The DNA for the CDR3 is TGCAGCGTTGACACGGTGACTAACTATGGCTACACCTTC. Translating gives CSVDTVTNYGYTF.

The rearrangement uses TRBV7-2 and TRBJ2-4; the D is unclear. This CDR3 has 14 residues. Germline assignment: CDR1 SGHTA and CDR2 FQGNSA. V was clipped by 5 bases and J by 10 bases, with 18 bases between them. The CDR3 is CASSPAPAQPIQYF. CDR3 nucleotides: TGTGCCAGCAGCCCAGCCCCGGCTCAGCCTATTCAGTACTTC.

The genes are TRBV2 and TRBJ1-1, with D perhaps TRBD1 (5 bases). Trimming stripped 5 bases from V and 1 base from J, with 17 bases between. The CDR3 runs to 16 residues. Germline CDR1 and CDR2: SNHLY and FYNNEI. The DNA for the CDR3 is TGTGCCAGCAGTCCGGGACTAGAAAGGGGGAACACTGAAGCTTTCTTT. It translates to CASSPGLERGNTEAFF.